The 3 T cell receptor beta chains listed next were all sequenced from one sample in a study of T-cell memory formation after mild COVID-19. TCRdb called the 5' RACE reads again in MiXCR, with one record for every CDR3 protein. Of around 400,000 distinct CDR3 sequences in the sample, approximately 25% were seen once. The sample was PBMCs or a T cell subset sorted from them (not recorded which). The receptors were sampled from an adult woman who had mild COVID-19 (a few samples of this study predate the infection). Cell type and time point are not known.

Notes on this clonotype: Possible read error: a much larger clone is one base away. The chain employs TRBV12-3 or TRBV12-4 and TRBJ2-1; TRBD2 agrees at 7 bases. This CDR3 spans 12 amino acids. The CDR3 DNA sequence: TGTGCCAGCAGCCGGGACTACAATGAGCGGTTCTTC. Its translation is CASSRDYNERFF.

This clonotype has a count of ten or more. The genes are TRBV9 and TRBJ2-5; 8 bases match TRBD1. The germline CDR1 and CDR2 sequences are SGDLS and YYNGEE. J lost 5 bases, V lost 3 bases, and 15 bases had no gene match. This CDR3 contains 17 residues. The CDR3 nucleotides are TGTGCCAGCAGCGCCTACTTATCGGACAGGGCGGCGGAGACCCAGTACTTC. This sequence encodes CASSAYLSDRAAETQYF.

This chain connects TRBV7-9 to TRBJ2-5; 7 nucleotides agree with TRBD1. The length of the CDR3 is 15 residues. V shed 4 bases and J 4 bases; nucleotides not matched to a gene: 9. Per the germline V gene, CDR1 is SEHNR and CDR2 is FQNEAQ (reference sequence). The CDR3 DNA reads as TGTGCCAGCAGCTCCCCGTTGACAGGGAGAGAGACCCAGTACTTC. Translating it yields CASSSPLTGRETQYF.